These 31 T cell receptor beta chains were all obtained from the same sample, sequenced in a study of T cell responses to AZD1222 COVID-19 vaccine. Measured with immunoSEQ multiplex PCR; TCRdb has only the in-frame clones, and not every one. The table shows about 94,000 clones, with around 85% occurring only once. Sample: peripheral blood, taken 28 days after the second AZD1222 dose. The receptors stem from an adult who received the AZD1222 COVID-19 vaccine.

The J gene is TRBJ2-5, the V gene TRBV7-6; no reliable D call. The germline CDR1 and CDR2 sequences are SGHVS and FNYEAQ. Trimming stripped 5 bases from V and 0 bases from J, with 7 bases between. CDR3 size: 13 residues. CDR3 DNA sequence: TGTGCCAGCAGCACTCTGTACCAAGAGACCCAGTACTTC. Translating it yields CASSTLYQETQYF.

The chain links TRBV5-5 to TRBJ2-1, with D maybe TRBD1 (5 bases). V dropped 0 bases and J dropped 14 bases, with 9 bases sitting between them. The CDR3 runs to 11 residues. Germline CDR1 and CDR2: SGHKS and YYEKEE (reference sequence). Here the CDR3 DNA reads TGTGCCAGCAGCTTGGTACAGGTGGAGTTCTTC. Translating gives CASSLVQVEFF.

This chain connects TRBV11-2 to TRBJ2-1; 8 positions agree with TRBD2. This CDR3 has 14 residues. The germline CDR1 and CDR2 sequences are SGHAT and FQNNGV. V shed 4 bases, J shed 6 bases, and the junction held 5 bases outside the gene matches. The CDR3 bases are TGTGCCAGCAGCTCCACTCGGGGGGGCAATGAGCAGTTCTTC. Protein: CASSSTRGGNEQFF. The full variable domain, in which reference TRBV11-2 and TRBJ2-1 provide the parts outside the CDR3, is EAGVAQSPRYKIIEKRQSVAFWCNPISGHATLYWYQQILGQGPKLLIQFQNNGVVDDSQLPKDRFSAERLKGVDSTLKIQPAKLEDSAVYLCASSSTRGGNEQFFGPGTRLTVL.

The chain is built from TRBV10-3 and TRBJ2-3; D is undetermined. The CDR3 spans 13 residues. CDR1 and CDR2 from the germline V gene are ENHRY and SYGVKD. The V end lost 10 bases, the J end lost 2 bases, and 13 bases lay between the germline ends. CDR3: CATQTDSTDTQYF. The CDR3 nucleotides read TGTGCCACCCAAACAGACTCCACAGATACGCAGTATTTT.

The chain is built from TRBV10-3 and TRBJ1-1; tentatively, D is TRBD1 (5 bases). V lost 6 bases, J lost 1 base, and 9 bases lay in between. Looked up from germline, CDR1 is ENHRY and CDR2 is SYGVKD. The CDR3 loop spans 13 amino acids. The CDR3 region is CAIRGRENTEAFF. CDR3 DNA sequence: TGTGCCATCAGGGGCAGGGAGAACACTGAAGCTTTCTTT.

As DNA, the CDR3 is TGCGCCAGCAGCGACAGGGGAGTCTCTGAAGCTTTCTTT. Its translation is CASSDRGVSEAFF. This chain links TRBV5-1 with TRBJ1-1, with 8 positions matching TRBD1. From germline, CDR1 is SGHRS and CDR2 YFSETQ. V shed 4 bases and J 6 bases; nucleotides not matched to a gene: 5. The CDR3 runs to 13 residues.

The chain combines TRBV12-3 or TRBV12-4 with TRBJ1-2, with 7 bases identical to TRBD1. The CDR3 is made up of 13 amino acids. The CDR3 region has the DNA TGTGCAAGCCAGGAAGGGGGCGGCTATGGCTACACCTTC. It is translated as CASQEGGGYGYTF.

The CDR3 region has the DNA TGCGCCAGCACGGGGAACGGTCACGTAAGTGAAAAACTGTTTTTT. Amino acid sequence: CASTGNGHVSEKLFF. The chain couples TRBV10-1 to TRBJ1-4, with D uncertain. The CDR3 extends over 15 amino acids. Germline V gene lookup returns CDR1 WNHNN and CDR2 SYGVQD (reference sequence). Deletions cut 7 bases from V and 7 bases from J, with 19 bases between.

This clone was seen more than once but under ten times. The chain joins TRBV5-4 to TRBJ1-2, with 9 bases fitting TRBD1. Trimming cost V 0 bases and J 2 bases; bases outside gene matches: 14. This CDR3 has 19 amino acids. Germline V CDR1 and CDR2: SGHNT, YYREEE (reference sequence). The CDR3 bases are TGTGCCAGCAGCTTGGAAAGGTCCTTATGGGGACAGGGAAACTATGGCTACACCTTC. Amino acid sequence: CASSLERSLWGQGNYGYTF.

This clone was picked up one time. The chain employs TRBV5-1 and TRBJ2-2; 9 bases are shared with TRBD1. The V and J ends lost 4 bases and 5 bases, in that order; junction bases with no gene match: 12. There are 17 residues in the CDR3. Germline V gene data show CDR1 as SGHRS and CDR2 as YFSETQ. CDR3 DNA sequence: TGCGCCAGCAGCCTTGGGACAGGGATTGTGGGGACCGGGGAGCTGTTTTTT. It translates to CASSLGTGIVGTGELFF.

This sequence joins TRBV5-8 and TRBJ2-2; D remains ambiguous. This CDR3 is built from 14 residues. Germline loops: CDR1 SGHTS, CDR2 YDEGEE. Trimming pared 2 bases from V and 6 bases from J, leaving 11 bases between. CDR3 residues: CASSFSPSPGELFF. The CDR3 DNA is TGTGCCAGCAGCTTTAGTCCCAGTCCCGGGGAGCTGTTTTTT.

The gene calls are TRBV6-6 and TRBJ2-3; 8 bases fit TRBD1. J lost 1 base, V lost 6 bases, and 0 bases had no gene match. This CDR3 has 13 amino acids. The V gene's germline CDR1 is MNHNY and CDR2 SVGAGI (reference sequence). CDR3 region: CASRTGGTDTQYF. The CDR3 bases are TGTGCCAGCAGGACAGGGGGCACAGATACGCAGTATTTT.

The rearrangement links TRBV6-5 to TRBJ2-7; weak D call: TRBD1 (6 bases). This CDR3 comprises 14 residues. The germline gives CDR1 MNHEY, CDR2 SVGAGI. V was cut by 0 bases and J by 5 bases, with 11 bases left in between. Here the CDR3 DNA reads TGTGCCAGCAGTTACTCGAGAGGGGGAAACGAGCAGTACTTC. Amino acid sequence: CASSYSRGGNEQYF.

The J gene is TRBJ1-1, the V gene TRBV5-5; 9 bases map to TRBD1. Germline V gene sequence: CDR1 SGHKS, CDR2 YYEKEE (reference sequence). CDR3 size: 15 residues. The ends lost 0 bases at V and 5 bases at J; junction bases unmatched: 5. Written as DNA, the CDR3 is TGTGCCAGCAGCTTGGGGGCGACAGGGGGGACTGAAGCTTTCTTT. It specifies CASSLGATGGTEAFF.

This sequence joins TRBV9 and TRBJ1-6; D ambiguous. With 4 bases removed from V and 9 bases from J, the gap between germline ends came to 17 bases. CDR3 length equals 15 residues. Germline CDR1 is SGDLS and CDR2 is YYNGEE. CDR3 region: CASSPRESFSSPLHF. CDR3 nucleotides: TGTGCCAGCAGCCCCCGGGAGTCTTTCAGTTCACCCCTCCACTTT.

The DNA of the CDR3 is TGCGCCAGCAGCTCGGCACAGGGTAGACACGAGCAGTACTTC. Protein sequence: CASSSAQGRHEQYF. The chain employs TRBV5-1 and TRBJ2-7, with a possible D match to TRBD1 (6 bases). The V end lost 3 bases, the J end lost 5 bases, and 15 bases lay between the germline ends. CDR1 is SGHRS and CDR2 is YFSETQ in the germline V gene. This CDR3 spans 14 amino acids.

V gene TRBV19 combines with J gene TRBJ2-1; the D gene could be TRBD1 or TRBD2 (5 bases each). The V and J ends lost 4 bases and 0 bases respectively, with 7 bases between them. CDR3 length: 14 amino acids. Per the germline V gene, CDR1 is LNHDA and CDR2 is SQIVND (reference sequence). The chain's CDR3 is CASSTGTSYNEQFF. The CDR3 DNA reads as TGTGCCAGTAGTACCGGGACCTCCTACAATGAGCAGTTCTTC.

This clone has a single count. This chain links TRBV9 with TRBJ2-7; D is ambiguous. Trimming removed 0 bases at V and 0 bases at J, with 7 bases between. Germline V gene data show CDR1 as SGDLS and CDR2 as YYNGEE. CDR3 size: 14 residues. This chain's CDR3 is CASSVEWVSYEQYF. The CDR3 bases are TGTGCCAGCAGCGTAGAGTGGGTCTCCTACGAGCAGTACTTC.

The chain is built from TRBV5-4 and TRBJ1-3; TRBD1 might be the D (5 bases). CDR1 and CDR2 from the germline V gene are SGHNT and YYREEE (reference sequence). The CDR3 covers 17 residues. V was pared by 1 base and J by 3 bases, with 17 bases between. The CDR3 protein is CASSLYQGGRGGNTIYF. In DNA form, the CDR3 reads TGTGCCAGCAGCTTGTATCAGGGCGGAAGGGGTGGAAACACCATATATTTT.

The chain carries TRBV7-9 and TRBJ1-2, with D perhaps matching TRBD1 (6 bases). V lost 5 bases, J lost 6 bases, and 16 bases lay in between. Germline values: CDR1 SEHNR, CDR2 FQNEAQ (reference sequence). There are 14 residues in the CDR3. The CDR3 here is CASSRSRGENGYTF. Here the CDR3 DNA reads TGTGCCAGCAGCCGTAGCAGGGGAGAAAATGGCTACACCTTC.

The chain joins TRBV12-3 or TRBV12-4 to TRBJ2-5; TRBD2 might be the D (6 bases). This CDR3 has 12 amino acids. Trimming took off 3 bases at V and 5 bases at J, with 7 bases between the two ends. The CDR3 region has the DNA TGTGCCAGCAGTTTCGCGGGGGAGACCCAGTACTTC. Encoded protein: CASSFAGETQYF.

This chain links TRBV18 with TRBJ1-2; 9 nucleotides match TRBD1. Germline V gene sequence: CDR1 KGHSH, CDR2 LQKENI. After removal of 4 bases from V and 8 bases from J, the junction contained 11 bases not matched to a gene. The CDR3 length is 15 residues. The CDR3: CASSLRGQGIEGYTF. CDR3 sequence (DNA): TGTGCCAGCTCACTCCGGGGACAGGGAATTGAGGGCTACACCTTC.

V is TRBV7-3 and J is TRBJ1-2, with 8 bases matching TRBD1. Per the germline V gene, CDR1 is SGHTA and CDR2 is FQGTGA. With V trimmed by 5 bases and J by 8 bases, 16 bases remained unmatched. The CDR3 has 16 amino acids. The CDR3 DNA is TGTGCCAGCAGCCCCAACCCGGGGACAGGTCGGGAAGGCTACACCTTC. Residues: CASSPNPGTGREGYTF.

The chain links TRBV4-1 to TRBJ2-2; 11 positions agree with TRBD2. The CDR3 spans 20 residues. The V and J ends lost 0 bases and 4 bases, in that order; junction bases with no gene match: 13. Looked up from germline, CDR1 is MGHRA and CDR2 is YSYEKL. Here the CDR3 DNA reads TGCGCCAGCAGCCAAGATTTGCTAGCGGGGGGCCCATGGGGCACCGGGGAGCTGTTTTTT. Encoded protein: CASSQDLLAGGPWGTGELFF.

This clone was seen a single time. This sequence joins TRBV5-4 and TRBJ2-2, with D possibly TRBD2 on 6 matching bases. The CDR3 has 14 residues. Germline V CDR1 and CDR2: SGHNT, YYREEE (reference sequence). V was cut by 0 bases and J by 5 bases, with 8 bases left in between. The CDR3 DNA sequence: TGTGCCAGCAGCTTGGCTGGGGGGACCGGGGAGCTGTTTTTT. This codes for CASSLAGGTGELFF.

The chain combines TRBV21-1 with TRBJ1-1. TRBV21-1 is annotated as a pseudogene. The CDR3 covers 15 residues. The CDR3 sequence is CASGRGRGMNTEAFF. The CDR3 DNA reads TGTGCCAGCGGCCGGGGGAGGGGCATGAACACTGAAGCTTTCTTT.

V is TRBV27 and J is TRBJ2-1; 9 positions agree with TRBD1. Trimming cost V 6 bases and J 10 bases; bases outside gene matches: 16. The CDR3 is 16 amino acids. CDR1 and CDR2 from the germline V gene are MNHEY and SMNVEV (reference sequence). Here the CDR3 DNA reads TGTGCCAGCAGCCCAGCCGGGACAGGGCTAGGCGGGGAGCAGTTCTTC. The encoded protein is CASSPAGTGLGGEQFF.

DNA of the CDR3: TGTGCCAGTGTCCAGCGCCGTGACTATGGCTACACCTTC. Its protein is CASVQRRDYGYTF. The chain uses TRBV19 and TRBJ1-2; unclear D gene. The CDR3 spans 13 residues. V was cut by 8 bases and J by 3 bases, with 13 bases left in between. Germline V CDR1 and CDR2: LNHDA, SQIVND (reference sequence).

This clone was detected once. The chain carries TRBV19 and TRBJ1-5; D might be TRBD1 (6 bases). V dropped 3 bases and J dropped 4 bases, with 22 bases sitting between them. The length of the CDR3 is 18 residues. Germline assignment: CDR1 LNHDA and CDR2 SQIVND (reference sequence). CDR3 nucleotide sequence: TGTGCCAGTAGTATGACCAGGGGTGTTTTTGCGTCAAATCAGCCCCAGCATTTT. Its translation is CASSMTRGVFASNQPQHF.

The rearrangement links TRBV2 to TRBJ1-6; 8 bases line up with TRBD1. Germline CDR1 SNHLY, CDR2 FYNNEI. The CDR3 is made up of 14 amino acids. J was trimmed by 7 bases and V by 7 bases; bases with no gene match: 6. The CDR3 sequence: CASTLTGANSPLHF. The CDR3 DNA reads as TGTGCCAGCACCTTGACAGGGGCCAATTCACCCCTCCACTTT.

The chain joins TRBV5-1 to TRBJ2-3; no definite D call. This CDR3 has 12 amino acids. V gave up 0 bases and J gave up 5 bases, with 4 bases separating them. From germline, CDR1 is SGHRS and CDR2 YFSETQ. Here the CDR3 reads CASSLVGDTQYF. In nucleotides, the CDR3 is TGCGCCAGCAGCTTGGTCGGAGATACGCAGTATTTT.